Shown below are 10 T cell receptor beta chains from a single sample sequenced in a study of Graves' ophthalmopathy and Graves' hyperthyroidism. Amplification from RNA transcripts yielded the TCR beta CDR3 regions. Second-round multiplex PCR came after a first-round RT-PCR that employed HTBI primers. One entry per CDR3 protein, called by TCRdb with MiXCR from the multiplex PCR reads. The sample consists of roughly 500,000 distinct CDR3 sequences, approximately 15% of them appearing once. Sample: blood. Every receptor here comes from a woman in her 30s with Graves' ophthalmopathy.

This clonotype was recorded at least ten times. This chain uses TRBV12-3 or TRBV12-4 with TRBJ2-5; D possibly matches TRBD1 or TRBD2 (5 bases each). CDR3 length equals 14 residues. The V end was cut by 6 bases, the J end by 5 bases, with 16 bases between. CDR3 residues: CASSSPGARETQYF. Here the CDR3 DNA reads TGTGCCAGCAGCTCTCCCGGGGCCAGGGAGACCCAGTACTTC.

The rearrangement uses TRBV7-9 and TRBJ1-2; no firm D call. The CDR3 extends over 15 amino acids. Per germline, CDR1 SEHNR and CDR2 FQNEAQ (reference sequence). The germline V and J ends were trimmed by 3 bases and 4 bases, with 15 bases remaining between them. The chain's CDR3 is CASSFPGRRIYGYTF. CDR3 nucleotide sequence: TGTGCCAGCAGCTTCCCTGGTAGAAGGATCTATGGCTACACCTTC.

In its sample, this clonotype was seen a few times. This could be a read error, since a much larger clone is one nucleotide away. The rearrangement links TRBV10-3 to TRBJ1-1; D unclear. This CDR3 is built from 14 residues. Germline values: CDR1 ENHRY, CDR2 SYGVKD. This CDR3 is CAITEGSLAGEACF. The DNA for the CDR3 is TGTGCCATCACCGAAGGAAGTTTGGCGGGTGAAGCTTGCTTT.

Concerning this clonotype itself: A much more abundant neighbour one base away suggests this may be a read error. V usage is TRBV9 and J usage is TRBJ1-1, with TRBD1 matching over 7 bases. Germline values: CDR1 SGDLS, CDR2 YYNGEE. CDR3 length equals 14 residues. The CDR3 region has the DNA TGTGCCCGCAGCTCTACCGGGACAGCTAGTGAAGCTTTCTTT. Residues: CARSSTGTASEAFF.

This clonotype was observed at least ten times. The CDR3 bases are TGTGCCAGCTCACCACCGTTAGGAGAGACCCAGTACTTC. Protein: CASSPPLGETQYF. The chain links TRBV18 to TRBJ2-5; no clear D. Germline CDR1 and CDR2: KGHSH and LQKENI. This CDR3 contains 13 residues. The ends were cut back, 0 bases at V and 4 bases at J, with 6 bases in the middle.

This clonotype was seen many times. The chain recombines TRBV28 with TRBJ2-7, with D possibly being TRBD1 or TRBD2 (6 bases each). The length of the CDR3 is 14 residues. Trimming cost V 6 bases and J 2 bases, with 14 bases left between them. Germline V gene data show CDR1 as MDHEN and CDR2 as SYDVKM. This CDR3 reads CASRPRGVAYEQYF. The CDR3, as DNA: TGTGCCAGCAGACCAAGGGGGGTAGCCTACGAGCAGTACTTC.

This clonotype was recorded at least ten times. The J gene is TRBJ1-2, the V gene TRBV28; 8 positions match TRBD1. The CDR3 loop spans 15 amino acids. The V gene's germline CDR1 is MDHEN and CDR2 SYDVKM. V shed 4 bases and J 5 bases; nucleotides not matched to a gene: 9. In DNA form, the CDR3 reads TGTGCCAGCAGTTCATACCTGGACAGGGAGTATGGCTACACCTTC. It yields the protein CASSSYLDREYGYTF.

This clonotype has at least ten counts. The CDR3 DNA reads TGTGCCAGCAGCGTAGACAGCTCGCCCCCTGAAGCTTTCTTT. Amino acids: CASSVDSSPPEAFF. The chain uses TRBV9 and TRBJ1-1; D remains ambiguous. The V gene lost 0 bases and the J gene lost 6 bases, with 12 bases spanning the gap. The CDR3 is 14 residues long. The germline V gene encodes CDR1 SGDLS and CDR2 YYNGEE.

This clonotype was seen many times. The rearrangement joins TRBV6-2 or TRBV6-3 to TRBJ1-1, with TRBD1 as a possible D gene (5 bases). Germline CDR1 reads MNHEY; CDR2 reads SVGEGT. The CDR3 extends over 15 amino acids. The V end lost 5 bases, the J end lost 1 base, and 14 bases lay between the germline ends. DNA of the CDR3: TGTGCCAGCAGTCCCCGGGACCGAAGGAACACTGAAGCTTTCTTT. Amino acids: CASSPRDRRNTEAFF.

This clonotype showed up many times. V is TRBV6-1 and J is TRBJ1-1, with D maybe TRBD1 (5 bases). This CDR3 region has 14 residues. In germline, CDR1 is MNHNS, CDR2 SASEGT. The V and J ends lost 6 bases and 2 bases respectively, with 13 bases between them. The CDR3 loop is CASRQTGGNTEAFF. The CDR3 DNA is TGTGCCAGCAGACAGACCGGGGGAAACACTGAAGCTTTCTTT.